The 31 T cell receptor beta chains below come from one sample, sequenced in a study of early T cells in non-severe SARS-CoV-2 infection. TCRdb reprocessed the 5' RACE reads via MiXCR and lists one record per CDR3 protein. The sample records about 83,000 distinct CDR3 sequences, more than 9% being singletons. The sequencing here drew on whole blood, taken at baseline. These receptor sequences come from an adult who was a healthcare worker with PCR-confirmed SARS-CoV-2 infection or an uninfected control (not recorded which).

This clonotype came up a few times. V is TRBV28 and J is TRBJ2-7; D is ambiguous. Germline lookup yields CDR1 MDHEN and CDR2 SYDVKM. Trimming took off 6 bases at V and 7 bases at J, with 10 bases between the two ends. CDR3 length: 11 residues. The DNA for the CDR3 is TGTGCCAGCAGCCGCCCGAGGGAGCAGTACTTC. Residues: CASSRPREQYF.

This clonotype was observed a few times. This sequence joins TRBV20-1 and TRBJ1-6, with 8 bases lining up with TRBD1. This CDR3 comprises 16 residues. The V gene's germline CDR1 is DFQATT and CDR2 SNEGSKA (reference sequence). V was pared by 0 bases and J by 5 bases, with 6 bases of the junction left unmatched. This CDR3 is CSARDLLTGDNSPLHF. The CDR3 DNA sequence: TGCAGTGCTAGAGACTTACTGACAGGGGATAATTCACCCCTCCACTTT.

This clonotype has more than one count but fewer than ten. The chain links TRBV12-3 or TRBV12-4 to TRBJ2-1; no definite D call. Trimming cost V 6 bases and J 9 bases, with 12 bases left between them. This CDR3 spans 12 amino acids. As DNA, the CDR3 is TGTGCCAGCAGCAAATACGGCAGTGAGCAGTTCTTC. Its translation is CASSKYGSEQFF.

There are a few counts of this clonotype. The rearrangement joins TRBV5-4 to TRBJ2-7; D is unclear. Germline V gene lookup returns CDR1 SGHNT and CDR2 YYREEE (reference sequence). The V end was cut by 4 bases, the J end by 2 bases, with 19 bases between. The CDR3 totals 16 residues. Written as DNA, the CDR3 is TGTGCCAGCAGCCCGGAGCCGGGCGCTATCACCTACGAGCAGTACTTC. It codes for CASSPEPGAITYEQYF.

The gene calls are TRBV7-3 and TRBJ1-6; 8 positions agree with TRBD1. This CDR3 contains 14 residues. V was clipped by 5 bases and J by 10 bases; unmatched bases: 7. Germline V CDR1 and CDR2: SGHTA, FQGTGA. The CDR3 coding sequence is TGTGCCAGCAGCGCCGGACAGGGTAGCTCACCCCTCCACTTT. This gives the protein CASSAGQGSSPLHF.

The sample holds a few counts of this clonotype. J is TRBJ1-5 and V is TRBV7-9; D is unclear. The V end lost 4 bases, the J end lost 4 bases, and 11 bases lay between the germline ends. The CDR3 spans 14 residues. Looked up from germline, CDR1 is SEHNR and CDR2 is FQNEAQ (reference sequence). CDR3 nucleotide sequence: TGTGCCAGCAGCTGGGGAGTTCAAAATCAGCCCCAGCATTTT. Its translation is CASSWGVQNQPQHF.

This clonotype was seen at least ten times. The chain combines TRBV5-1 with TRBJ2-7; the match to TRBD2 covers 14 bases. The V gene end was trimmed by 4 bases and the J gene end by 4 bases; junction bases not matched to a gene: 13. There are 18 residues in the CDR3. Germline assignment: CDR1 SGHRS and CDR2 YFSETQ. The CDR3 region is CASSRATGTSGSPYEQYF. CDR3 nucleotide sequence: TGCGCCAGCAGCCGAGCCACGGGGACTAGCGGGAGTCCGTACGAGCAGTACTTC.

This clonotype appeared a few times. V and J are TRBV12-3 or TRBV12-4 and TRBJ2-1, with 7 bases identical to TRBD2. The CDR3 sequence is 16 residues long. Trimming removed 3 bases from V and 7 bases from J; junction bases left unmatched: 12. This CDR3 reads CASSFWGGGSENEQFF. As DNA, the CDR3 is TGTGCCAGCAGTTTCTGGGGGGGAGGGAGTGAAAATGAGCAGTTCTTC.

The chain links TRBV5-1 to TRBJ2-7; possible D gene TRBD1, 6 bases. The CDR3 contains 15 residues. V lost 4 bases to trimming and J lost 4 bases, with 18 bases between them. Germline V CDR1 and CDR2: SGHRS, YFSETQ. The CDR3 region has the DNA TGCGCCAGCAGCACCAGACAGGACCCCGGGTACGAGCAGTACTTC. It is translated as CASSTRQDPGYEQYF.

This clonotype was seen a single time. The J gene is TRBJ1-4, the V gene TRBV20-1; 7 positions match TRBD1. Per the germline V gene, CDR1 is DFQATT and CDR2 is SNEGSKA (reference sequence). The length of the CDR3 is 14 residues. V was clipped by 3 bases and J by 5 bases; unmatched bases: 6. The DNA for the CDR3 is TGCAGTGCTAGGACCGGACAGGTGAATGAAAAACTGTTTTTT. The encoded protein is CSARTGQVNEKLFF.

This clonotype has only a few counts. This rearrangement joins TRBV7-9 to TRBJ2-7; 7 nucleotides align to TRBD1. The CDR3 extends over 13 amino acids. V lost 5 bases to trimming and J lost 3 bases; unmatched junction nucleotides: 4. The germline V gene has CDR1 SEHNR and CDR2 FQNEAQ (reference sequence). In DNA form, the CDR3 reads TGTGCCAGCAGCCAGGGACAGTACTACGAGCAGTACTTC. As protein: CASSQGQYYEQYF.

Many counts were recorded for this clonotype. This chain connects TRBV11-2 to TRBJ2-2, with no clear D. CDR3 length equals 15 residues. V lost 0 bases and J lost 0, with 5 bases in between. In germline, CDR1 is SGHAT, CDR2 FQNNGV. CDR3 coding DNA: TGTGCCAGCAGCTTAGAGCCCTCGAACACCGGGGAGCTGTTTTTT. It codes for CASSLEPSNTGELFF. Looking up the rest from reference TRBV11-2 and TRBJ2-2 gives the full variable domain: EAGVAQSPRYKIIEKRQSVAFWCNPISGHATLYWYQQILGQGPKLLIQFQNNGVVDDSQLPKDRFSAERLKGVDSTLKIQPAKLEDSAVYLCASSLEPSNTGELFFGEGSRLTVL.

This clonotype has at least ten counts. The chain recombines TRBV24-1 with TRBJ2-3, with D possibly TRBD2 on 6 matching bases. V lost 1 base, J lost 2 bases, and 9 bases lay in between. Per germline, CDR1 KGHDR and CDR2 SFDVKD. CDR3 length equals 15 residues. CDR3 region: CATSDLGRDTDTQYF. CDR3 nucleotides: TGTGCCACCAGTGATTTAGGGCGGGACACAGATACGCAGTATTTT.

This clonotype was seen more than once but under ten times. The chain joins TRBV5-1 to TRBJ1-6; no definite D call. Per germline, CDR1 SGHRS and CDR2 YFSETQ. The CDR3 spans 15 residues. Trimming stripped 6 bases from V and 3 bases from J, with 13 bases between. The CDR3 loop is CASTPGGGYNSPLHF. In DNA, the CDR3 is TGCGCCAGCACTCCAGGAGGTGGCTATAATTCACCCCTCCACTTT.

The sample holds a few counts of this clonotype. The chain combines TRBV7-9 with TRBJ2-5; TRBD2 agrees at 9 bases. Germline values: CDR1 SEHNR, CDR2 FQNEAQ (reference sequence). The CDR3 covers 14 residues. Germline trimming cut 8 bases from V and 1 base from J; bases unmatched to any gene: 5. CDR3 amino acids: CASGASGTQETQYF. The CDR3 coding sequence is TGTGCCAGCGGGGCTAGCGGGACCCAAGAGACCCAGTACTTC.

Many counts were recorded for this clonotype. The CDR3 loop reads CASSLLGYNEQFF. CDR3 sequence (DNA): TGTGCCAGCAGTCTATTGGGGTACAATGAGCAGTTCTTC. The V gene is TRBV6-1, the J gene TRBJ2-1, with D hard to call. The CDR3 runs to 13 residues. CDR1 MNHNS and CDR2 SASEGT come from the germline V gene. The V end lost 5 bases, the J end lost 4 bases, and 9 bases lay between the germline ends.

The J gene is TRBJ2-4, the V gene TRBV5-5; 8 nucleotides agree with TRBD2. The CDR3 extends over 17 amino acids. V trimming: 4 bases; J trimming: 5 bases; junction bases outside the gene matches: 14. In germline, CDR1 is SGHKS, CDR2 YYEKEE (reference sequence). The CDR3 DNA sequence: TGTGCCAGCAGCGCTTCCCCCAGCGGGAGAGGGCAAAACATTCAGTACTTC. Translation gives CASSASPSGRGQNIQYF.

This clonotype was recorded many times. DNA of the CDR3: TGTGCCAGCAGCGTAGTGGCGCAAAGCACAGATACGCAGTATTTT. It encodes CASSVVAQSTDTQYF. The chain couples TRBV9 to TRBJ2-3; D is undetermined. The CDR3 has 15 residues. The germline CDR1 and CDR2 sequences are SGDLS and YYNGEE. Deletions cut 0 bases from V and 0 bases from J, with 8 bases between.

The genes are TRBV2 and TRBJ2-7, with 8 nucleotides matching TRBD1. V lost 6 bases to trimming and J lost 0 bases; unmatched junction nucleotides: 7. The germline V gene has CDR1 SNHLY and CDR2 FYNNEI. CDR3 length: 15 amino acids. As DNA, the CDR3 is TGTGCCAGCAGAGGGACAGGACTGAGCTCCTACGAGCAGTACTTC. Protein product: CASRGTGLSSYEQYF.

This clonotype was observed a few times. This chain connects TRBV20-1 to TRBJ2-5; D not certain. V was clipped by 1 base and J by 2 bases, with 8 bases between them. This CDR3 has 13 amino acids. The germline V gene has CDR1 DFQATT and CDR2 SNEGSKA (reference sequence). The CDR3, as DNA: TGCAGTGCTAGAGGACCAGTGCAAGAGACCCAGTACTTC. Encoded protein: CSARGPVQETQYF.

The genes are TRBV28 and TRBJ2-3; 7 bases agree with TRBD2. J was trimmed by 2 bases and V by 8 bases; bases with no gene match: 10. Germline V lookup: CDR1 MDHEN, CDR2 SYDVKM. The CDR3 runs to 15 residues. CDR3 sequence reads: CASQAATSLTDTQYF. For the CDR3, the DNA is TGTGCCAGCCAGGCAGCGACTAGCCTCACAGATACGCAGTATTTT.

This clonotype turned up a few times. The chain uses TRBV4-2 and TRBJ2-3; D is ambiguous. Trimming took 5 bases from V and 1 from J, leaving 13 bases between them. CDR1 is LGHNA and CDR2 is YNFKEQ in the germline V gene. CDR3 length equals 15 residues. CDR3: CASSSWTQGTDTQYF. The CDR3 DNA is TGTGCCAGCAGCTCCTGGACCCAGGGCACAGATACGCAGTATTTT.

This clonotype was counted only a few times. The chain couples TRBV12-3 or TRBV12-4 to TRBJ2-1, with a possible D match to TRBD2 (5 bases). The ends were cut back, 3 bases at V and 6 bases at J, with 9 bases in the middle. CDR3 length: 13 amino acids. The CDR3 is CASSLFEGNEQFF. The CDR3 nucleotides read TGTGCCAGCAGTTTGTTCGAGGGCAATGAGCAGTTCTTC.

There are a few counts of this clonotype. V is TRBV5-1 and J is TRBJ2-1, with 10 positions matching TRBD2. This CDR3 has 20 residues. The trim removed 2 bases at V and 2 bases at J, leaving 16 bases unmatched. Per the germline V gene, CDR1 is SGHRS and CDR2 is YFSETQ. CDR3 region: CASSFGMGLAREGTYNEQFF. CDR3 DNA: TGCGCCAGCAGCTTCGGAATGGGACTAGCGAGAGAGGGCACCTACAATGAGCAGTTCTTC.

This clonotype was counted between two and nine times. CDR3 loop: CASRRDSITDTQYF. The CDR3 DNA reads TGTGCCAGCAGGAGGGACAGTATCACAGATACGCAGTATTTT. This chain connects TRBV6-1 to TRBJ2-3, with 7 nucleotides matching TRBD1. The J segment lost 2 bases and the V segment lost 6 bases, leaving 5 bases of the junction unmatched. CDR1 is MNHNS, CDR2 SASEGT, per germline. This CDR3 has 14 residues.

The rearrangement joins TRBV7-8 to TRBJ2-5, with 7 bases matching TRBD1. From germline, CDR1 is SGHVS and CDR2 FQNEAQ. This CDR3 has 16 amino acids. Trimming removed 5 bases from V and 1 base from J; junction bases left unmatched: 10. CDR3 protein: CASSPHRDRPQETQYF. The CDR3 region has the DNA TGTGCCAGCAGCCCTCACCGGGACAGACCCCAAGAGACCCAGTACTTC. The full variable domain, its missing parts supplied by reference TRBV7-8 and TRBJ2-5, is GAGVSQSPRYKVAKRGQDVALRCDPISGHVSLFWYQQALGQGPEFLTYFQNEAQLDKSGLPSDRFFAERPEGSVSTLKIQRTQQEDSAVYLCASSPHRDRPQETQYFGPGTRLLVL.

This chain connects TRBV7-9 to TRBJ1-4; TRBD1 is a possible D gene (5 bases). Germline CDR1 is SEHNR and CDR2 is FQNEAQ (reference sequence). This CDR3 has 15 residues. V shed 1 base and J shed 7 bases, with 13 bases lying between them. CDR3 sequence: CASSLEGGALEKLFF. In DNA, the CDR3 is TGTGCCAGCAGCTTAGAGGGAGGGGCGCTTGAAAAACTGTTTTTT.

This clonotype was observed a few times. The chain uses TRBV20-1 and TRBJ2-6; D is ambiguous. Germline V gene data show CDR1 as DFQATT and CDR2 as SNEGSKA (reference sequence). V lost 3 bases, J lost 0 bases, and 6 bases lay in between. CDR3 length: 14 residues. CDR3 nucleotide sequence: TGCAGTGCTAGTCAGAACTCTGGGGCCAACGTCCTGACTTTC. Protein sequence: CSASQNSGANVLTF.

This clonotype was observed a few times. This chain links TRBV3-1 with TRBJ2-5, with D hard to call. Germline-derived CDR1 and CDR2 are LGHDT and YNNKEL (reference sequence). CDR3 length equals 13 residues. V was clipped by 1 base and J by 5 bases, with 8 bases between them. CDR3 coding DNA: TGTGCCAGCAGCCAAGCCCCGTCGGAGACCCAGTACTTC. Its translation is CASSQAPSETQYF.

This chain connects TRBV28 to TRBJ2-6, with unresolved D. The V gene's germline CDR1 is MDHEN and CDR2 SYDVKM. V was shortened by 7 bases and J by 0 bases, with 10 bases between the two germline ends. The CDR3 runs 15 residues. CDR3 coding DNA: TGTGCCAGCATGAGAGGAGACTCTGGGGCCAACGTCCTGACTTTC. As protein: CASMRGDSGANVLTF.

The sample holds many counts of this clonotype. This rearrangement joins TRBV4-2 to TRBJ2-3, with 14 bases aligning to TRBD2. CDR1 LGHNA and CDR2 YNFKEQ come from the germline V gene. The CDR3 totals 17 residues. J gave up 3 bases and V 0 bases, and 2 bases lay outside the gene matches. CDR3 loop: CASSQETSGRVTDTQYF. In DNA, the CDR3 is TGTGCCAGCAGCCAAGAGACTAGCGGGAGGGTAACAGATACGCAGTATTTT.